This record concerns one T cell receptor (beta chain) sequence. Germline assignment: CDR1 KGHDR and CDR2 SFDVKD. The germline V and J ends were trimmed by 3 bases and 13 bases, with 21 bases remaining between them. This CDR3 has 15 amino acids. For the second PCR, which ran for about 7 to 11 cycles, a sample-barcoded 5' primer and a J-beta primer mix were used. One entry per CDR3 protein results from TCRdb running MiXCR on the 5' RACE reads. The repertoire consists of hundreds of thousands of distinct CDR3 sequences, with about half occurring once and the leading ten covering 25% to 35%. The sample originates from a study of blood T cells in healthy people across ages.

The chain uses TRBV24-1 and TRBJ2-1; D is undetermined. Input material: blood. This TCR came from a woman aged 55-69 years in good health. The CDR3 loop is CATSDEAPTQETQFF. Written as DNA, the CDR3 is TGTGCCACCAGTGATGAGGCCCCAACCCAGGAGACCCAGTTCTTC.